This T cell receptor (beta chain) originates from a study of shared clonotypes between healthy human individuals. Source study methods: Filtering differed for immunoSEQ, which gave only junction sequences without quality scores. Generated by immunoSEQ multiplex PCR, the TCRdb table keeps only in-frame clones and is missing some. The V and J calls and clone size come from that table; D and trimming were worked out from the DNA. The data contain 450,000 to 500,000 clones, around 85% of them singletons. In germline, CDR1 is SEHNR, CDR2 FQNEAQ (reference sequence). Losses at the gene ends were 11 bases for V and 2 bases for J; bases not matched to a gene: 14. The CDR3 has 15 amino acids. Unsorted samples used tens of millions of PBMCs for genomic DNA.

The sequence was collected from a woman aged 40 to 50 in good health. Some clones in this sample may be carry-over from other donors' samples. Material for sequencing was PBMCs. This chain uses TRBV7-9 with TRBJ2-7; 8 nucleotides match TRBD2. Here the CDR3 DNA reads TGTGCCTCAGCCACCTTAGCGGGACGGCCCTACGAGCAGTACTTC. Its protein is CASATLAGRPYEQYF.